This T cell receptor beta chain originates from a study of blood T cell repertoires in COVID-19. Study details: Samples of COVID-19 (acute and convalescent) were obtained from the United States, Italy and Spain. T cells, B-cell-depleted T cells, or PBMCs provided the cDNA or gDNA that served as material.

The germline V gene encodes CDR1 SGHVS and CDR2 FNYEAQ. This CDR3 comprises 13 residues. V dropped 2 bases and J dropped 6 bases, with 10 bases sitting between them. Study processing details: Amplification from reference gene primers served as the basis for estimated nucleated cell counts. Produced via immunoSEQ multiplex PCR; TCRdb's table is partial and in-frame only. For V, J and clone size, that table is used; D and trimming come from the DNA. Seen here are fewer than 250,000 clones, under 85% observed once, and the top ten hold roughly 5.5%. The TCR originated in a human donor in a cohort sampled during active COVID-19. This rearrangement joins TRBV7-6 to TRBJ1-1; D possibly corresponds to TRBD1 (5 bases). The sample consisted of peripheral blood. The CDR3 coding sequence is TGTGCCAGCAGCTTAAAAGGGGACTCTGAAGCTTTCTTT. This translates into CASSLKGDSEAFF.